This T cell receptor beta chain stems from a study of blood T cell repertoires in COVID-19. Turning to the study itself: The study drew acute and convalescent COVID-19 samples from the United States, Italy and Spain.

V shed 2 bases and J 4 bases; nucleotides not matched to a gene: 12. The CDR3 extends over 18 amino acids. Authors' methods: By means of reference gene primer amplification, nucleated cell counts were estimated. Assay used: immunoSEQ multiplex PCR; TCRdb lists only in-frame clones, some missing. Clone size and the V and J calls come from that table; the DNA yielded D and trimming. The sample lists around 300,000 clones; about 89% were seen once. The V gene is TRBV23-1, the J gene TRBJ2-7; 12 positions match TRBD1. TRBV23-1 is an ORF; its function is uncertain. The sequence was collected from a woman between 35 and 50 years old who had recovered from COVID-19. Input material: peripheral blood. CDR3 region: CASSQGTGGPPRYYEQYF. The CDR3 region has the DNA TGCGCCAGCAGTCAAGGGACAGGGGGCCCTCCTAGGTATTACGAGCAGTACTTC.